Below are 26 T cell receptor beta chains sequenced from a single sample in a study of blood T cell repertoires in COVID-19. Method: immunoSEQ multiplex PCR; TCRdb's copy keeps in-frame clones and lacks some. This repertoire shows 120,000 or so clones, roughly four fifths found once; its top ten account for around 4.1%. The sample consisted of peripheral blood. Source of these receptors: a woman aged 50 to 60 with acute or convalescent COVID-19.

The chain links TRBV7-3 to TRBJ2-2; 8 bases agree with TRBD1. The CDR3 has 20 residues. V shed 5 bases, J shed 3 bases, and the junction held 20 bases outside the gene matches. Germline V lookup: CDR1 SGHTA, CDR2 FQGTGA. The CDR3 region is CASSPEPEATGAGHTGELFF. The CDR3 DNA is TGTGCCAGCAGCCCCGAACCAGAGGCGACAGGGGCGGGTCACACCGGGGAGCTGTTTTTT. The variable domain in full, completed from reference TRBV7-3 and TRBJ2-2, reads GAGVSQTPSNKVTEKGKYVELRCDPISGHTALYWYRQSLGQGPEFLIYFQGTGAADDSGLPNDRFFAVRPEGSVSTLKIQRTERGDSAVYLCASSPEPEATGAGHTGELFFGEGSRLTVL.

This clone was observed once. This chain links TRBV11-2 with TRBJ2-7, with D perhaps TRBD2 (5 bases). Trimming left V 5 bases short and J 0 bases short, with 8 bases between. Germline assignment: CDR1 SGHAT and CDR2 FQNNGV. This CDR3 comprises 13 residues. The CDR3 DNA is TGTGCCAGCAGCCCCGGGGTCTCCTACGAGCAGTACTTC. Residues: CASSPGVSYEQYF. The full variable domain, in which reference TRBV11-2 and TRBJ2-7 provide the parts outside the CDR3, is EAGVAQSPRYKIIEKRQSVAFWCNPISGHATLYWYQQILGQGPKLLIQFQNNGVVDDSQLPKDRFSAERLKGVDSTLKIQPAKLEDSAVYLCASSPGVSYEQYFGPGTRLTVT.

The chain combines TRBV27 with TRBJ1-2; a possible D gene is TRBD1 (5 bases). The CDR3 length is 14 residues. Trimming took 6 bases from V and 4 from J, leaving 15 bases between them. Germline values: CDR1 MNHEY, CDR2 SMNVEV (reference sequence). CDR3 nucleotide sequence: TGTGCCAGCAGGGGACGGGGGGGAAGCTATGGCTACACCTTC. It specifies CASRGRGGSYGYTF.

The chain is built from TRBV9 and TRBJ1-2; 10 bases map to TRBD1. Germline V gives CDR1 SGDLS, CDR2 YYNGEE. There are 16 residues in the CDR3. The V and J ends lost 0 bases and 6 bases, in that order; junction bases with no gene match: 8. In DNA form, the CDR3 reads TGTGCCAGCAGCGTAGCCCCGACAGGGGGCGCAGATGGCTACACCTTC. It translates to CASSVAPTGGADGYTF.

This clone was observed a handful of times. At one boundary the junction diverges from the germline segment, which might be a read error. The rearrangement links TRBV7-7 to TRBJ2-6; possibly TRBD2 for D (6 bases). CDR3 length equals 18 residues. The germline V gene has CDR1 SSHAT and CDR2 FNYEAQ (reference sequence). The CDR3 spells CASSGRAGDSSGANVLTF. The CDR3 coding sequence is TGTGCTAGCAGCGGGCGGGCAGGAGACTCCTCTGGGGCCAACGTCCTGACTTTC. The full variable domain, rest sourced from reference TRBV7-7 and TRBJ2-6, is GAGVSQSPRYKVTKRGQDVTLRCDPISSHATLYWYQQALGQGPEFLTYFNYEAQPDKSGLPSDRFSAERPEGSISTLTIQRTEQRDSAMYRCASSGRAGDSSGANVLTFGAGSRLTVL.

This sequence joins TRBV27 and TRBJ1-2; the match to TRBD1 covers 10 bases. V shed 3 bases, J shed 8 bases, and the junction held 6 bases outside the gene matches. Looked up from germline, CDR1 is MNHEY and CDR2 is SMNVEV (reference sequence). CDR3 length equals 14 residues. The CDR3 region is CASSLGQGTFGYTF. CDR3 nucleotides: TGTGCCAGCAGTTTGGGACAGGGGACGTTCGGCTACACCTTC.

The genes are TRBV29-1 and TRBJ2-1, with 8 bases identical to TRBD2. J lost 8 bases, V lost 1 base, and 4 bases had no gene match. In germline, CDR1 is SQVTM, CDR2 ANQGSEA. This CDR3 is built from 13 residues. CDR3 amino acids: CSVEAGGPYEQFF. The DNA of the CDR3 is TGCAGCGTTGAAGCGGGAGGGCCTTATGAGCAGTTCTTC.

The sample holds a few counts of this clone. The rearrangement joins TRBV28 to TRBJ1-2; no reliable D call. The CDR3 consists of 12 residues. V lost 6 bases and J 2 bases, leaving 7 bases between the germline ends. CDR1 is MDHEN and CDR2 is SYDVKM in the germline V gene. The CDR3 region has the DNA TGTGCCAGCAGAACTCCGAACTATGGCTACACCTTC. It specifies CASRTPNYGYTF.

V usage is TRBV11-1 and J usage is TRBJ2-2; 9 bases line up with TRBD2. The CDR3 consists of 14 residues. CDR1 and CDR2 (germline): SGHAT, FQDESV (reference sequence). Unmatched junction bases numbered 4, after V lost 6 bases and J lost 5 bases. Here the CDR3 reads CASSFSGRTGELFF. The CDR3 nucleotides are TGTGCCAGCAGTTTTAGCGGGAGAACCGGGGAGCTGTTTTTT. The full variable domain, rest sourced from reference TRBV11-1 and TRBJ2-2, is EAEVAQSPRYKITEKSQAVAFWCDPISGHATLYWYRQILGQGPELLVQFQDESVVDDSQLPKDRFSAERLKGVDSTLKIQPAELGDSAMYLCASSFSGRTGELFFGEGSRLTVL.

The chain combines TRBV13 with TRBJ2-3; 11 nucleotides agree with TRBD2. This CDR3 has 16 residues. V dropped 0 bases and J dropped 2; count of bases not matched to a gene: 1. Germline V CDR1 and CDR2: PRHDT, FYEKMQ (reference sequence). The CDR3, as DNA: TGTGCCAGCAGCTTAGGGACTAGCGGGGACACAGATACGCAGTATTTT. Translation gives CASSLGTSGDTDTQYF.

The J gene is TRBJ2-1, the V gene TRBV4-2; 8 bases agree with TRBD2. Germline CDR1 is LGHNA and CDR2 is YNFKEQ. The V and J ends lost 3 bases and 5 bases, in that order; junction bases with no gene match: 9. The length of the CDR3 is 16 residues. The CDR3 DNA reads as TGTGCCAGCAGCCACAACGTGGGTAGCGGGAACAATGAGCAGTTCTTC. Protein: CASSHNVGSGNNEQFF.

The genes are TRBV5-1 and TRBJ1-4, with D tentatively TRBD1 (6 bases). CDR1 and CDR2 (germline): SGHRS, YFSETQ. The CDR3 is 18 residues long. V lost 3 bases and J lost 7, with 25 bases in between. The CDR3 here is CASSSQGTIRGGGEKLFF. CDR3 bases: TGCGCCAGCAGCTCACAGGGTACCATCCGCGGGGGTGGTGAAAAACTGTTTTTT.

This chain uses TRBV3-1 (or the pseudogene TRBV3-2) with TRBJ1-6; a possible D gene is TRBD1 (5 bases). Germline lookup yields CDR1 LGHDT and CDR2 YNNKEL (reference sequence). The length of the CDR3 is 14 residues. Between the trimmed V and J ends, which lost 0 bases and 7 bases, there was a span of 7 bases. CDR3 in amino acids: CASSQERQNSPLHF. The CDR3 DNA sequence: TGTGCCAGCAGCCAAGAACGACAGAATTCACCCCTCCACTTT.

The chain links TRBV7-2 to TRBJ1-2, with 8 bases aligning to TRBD1. CDR3 size: 17 residues. Trimming at V came to 5 bases and at J to 6 bases, leaving 17 bases not matched to a gene. CDR1 is SGHTA, CDR2 FQGNSA, per germline. CDR3 region: CASSPRAGTTGVNGYTF. CDR3 DNA sequence: TGTGCCAGCAGCCCCAGAGCTGGTACGACAGGGGTTAATGGCTACACCTTC.

This clone was counted once. The gene calls are TRBV27 and TRBJ1-6, with 7 bases that match TRBD1. Germline CDR1 and CDR2: MNHEY and SMNVEV (reference sequence). The V and J ends lost 5 bases and 8 bases, in that order; junction bases with no gene match: 12. The CDR3 has 16 residues. The CDR3 reads CASSRQGFRSYSPLHF. The CDR3 region has the DNA TGTGCCAGCAGTAGACAGGGCTTTAGGTCTTATTCACCCCTCCACTTT.

This clone appeared once. This chain links TRBV19 with TRBJ1-2; maybe TRBD1 (6 bases). CDR1 is LNHDA and CDR2 is SQIVND in the germline V gene (reference sequence). V was shortened by 7 bases and J by 4 bases, with 13 bases between the two germline ends. The CDR3 runs 13 residues. The DNA for the CDR3 is TGTGCCAGTAAGCGAGGACAGATCTATGGCTACACCTTC. Encoded protein: CASKRGQIYGYTF.

This clone has a single count. The chain carries TRBV6-5 and TRBJ1-1; no clear D. CDR1 is MNHEY, CDR2 SVGAGI, per germline. Between the trimmed V and J ends, which lost 6 bases and 6 bases, there was a span of 14 bases. CDR3 length: 13 residues. CDR3 region: CASRAGSDAEAFF. CDR3 coding DNA: TGTGCCAGCAGAGCGGGCTCCGACGCTGAAGCTTTCTTT.

This sequence joins TRBV6-1 and TRBJ1-2, with D possibly matching TRBD1 (5 bases). From germline, CDR1 is MNHNS and CDR2 SASEGT. The V end lost 0 bases, the J end lost 8 bases, and 10 bases lay between the germline ends. This CDR3 has 13 residues. In DNA form, the CDR3 reads TGTGCCAGCAGTGAAGCGGGGGGAAGCGGCTACACCTTC. Translation: CASSEAGGSGYTF.

This chain links TRBV7-6 with TRBJ2-7, with a tentative D call TRBD1 (5 bases). CDR3 length: 12 amino acids. Germline CDR1 and CDR2: SGHVS and FNYEAQ. V was shortened by 4 bases and J by 4 bases, with 8 bases between the two germline ends. The CDR3 protein is CASSSTGYEQYF. The CDR3 nucleotides read TGTGCCAGCAGCTCAACAGGTTACGAGCAGTACTTC.

The chain combines TRBV27 with TRBJ1-4; TRBD1 matches at 9 bases. After removal of 0 bases from V and 9 bases from J, the junction contained 5 bases not matched to a gene. Germline-derived CDR1 and CDR2 are MNHEY and SMNVEV (reference sequence). The CDR3 has 15 residues. For the CDR3, the DNA is TGTGCCAGCAGTTTATCGGGACAGGGTGGACAAAAACTGTTTTTT. Translating it yields CASSLSGQGGQKLFF.

The chain joins TRBV25-1 to TRBJ1-2; TRBD1 agrees at 8 bases. The V and J ends lost 7 bases and 8 bases, in that order; junction bases with no gene match: 9. The CDR3 runs 13 residues. Looked up from germline, CDR1 is MGHDK and CDR2 is SYGVNS. The CDR3 coding sequence is TGTGCCAGCACCTTGACAGGGGAAAGCGGCTACACCTTC. Its translation is CASTLTGESGYTF.

The chain links TRBV2 to TRBJ1-1; D is possibly TRBD1 (5 bases). CDR1 is SNHLY and CDR2 is FYNNEI in the germline V gene. Trimming removed 2 bases at V and 2 bases at J, with 15 bases between. The CDR3 spans 16 residues. The CDR3 is CASSEWGGMENTEAFF. For the CDR3, the DNA is TGTGCCAGCAGTGAATGGGGGGGGATGGAAAACACTGAAGCTTTCTTT.

The rearrangement joins TRBV18 to TRBJ2-4, with TRBD1 identical over 8 bases. The germline CDR1 and CDR2 sequences are KGHSH and LQKENI. The CDR3 consists of 16 residues. J gave up 4 bases and V 2 bases, and 7 bases lay outside the gene matches. CDR3 amino acids: CASSPWTGNTKNIQYF. In DNA, the CDR3 is TGTGCCAGCTCACCATGGACAGGGAATACTAAAAACATTCAGTACTTC. Drawing the rest from reference TRBV18 and TRBJ2-4, the complete variable domain is NAGVMQNPRHLVRRRGQEARLRCSPMKGHSHVYWYRQLPEEGLKFMVYLQKENIIDESGMPKERFSAEFPKEGPSILRIQQVVRGDSAAYFCASSPWTGNTKNIQYFGAGTRLSVL.

V is TRBV18 and J is TRBJ2-1; 7 bases line up with TRBD1. In germline, CDR1 is KGHSH, CDR2 LQKENI. This CDR3 is built from 13 residues. The V gene end was trimmed by 4 bases and the J gene end by 10 bases; junction bases not matched to a gene: 7. DNA of the CDR3: TGTGCCAGCTCACTACAGGGGTTAGGGGAGCAGTTCTTC. Translation: CASSLQGLGEQFF.

The J gene is TRBJ2-7, the V gene TRBV6-6; no clear D. The germline V gene has CDR1 MNHNY and CDR2 SVGAGI (reference sequence). This CDR3 spans 11 amino acids. V was pared by 7 bases and J by 4 bases, with 8 bases between. In nucleotides, the CDR3 is TGTGCCAGCAAGGCAGGATACGAGCAGTACTTC. Translating gives CASKAGYEQYF.

J is TRBJ2-1 and V is TRBV11-2; 9 nucleotides match TRBD2. In germline, CDR1 is SGHAT, CDR2 FQNNGV. Trimming at V came to 4 bases and at J to 9 bases, leaving 7 bases not matched to a gene. The CDR3 is 14 residues long. The CDR3 loop is CASSSSGVIAEQFF. DNA for the CDR3: TGTGCCAGCAGCTCTAGCGGGGTTATCGCTGAGCAGTTCTTC.